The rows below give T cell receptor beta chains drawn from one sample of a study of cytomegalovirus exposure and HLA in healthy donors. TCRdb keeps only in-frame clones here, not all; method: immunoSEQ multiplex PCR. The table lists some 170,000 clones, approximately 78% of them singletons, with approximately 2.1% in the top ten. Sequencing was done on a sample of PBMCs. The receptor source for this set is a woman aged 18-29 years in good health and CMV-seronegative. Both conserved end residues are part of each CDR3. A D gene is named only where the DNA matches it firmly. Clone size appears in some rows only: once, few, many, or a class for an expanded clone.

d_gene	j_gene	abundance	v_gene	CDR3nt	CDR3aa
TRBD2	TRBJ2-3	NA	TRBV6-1	TGTGCCGGTAGGGGGTTAGCGGGAGGTTCAGATACGCAGTATTTT	CAGRGLAGGSDTQYF
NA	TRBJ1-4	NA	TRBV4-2	TGTGCCAGCAGCCAAGATCCCGGGAGAGGCGAAAAACTGTTTTTT	CASSQDPGRGEKLFF
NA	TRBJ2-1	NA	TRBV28	TGTGCCACAGGGATCTTAAACAATGAGCAGTTCTTC	CATGILNNEQFF
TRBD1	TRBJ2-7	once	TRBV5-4	TGTGCCAGCAGCACCGGACAGGGGGGGATCTCCTACGAGCAGTACTTC	CASSTGQGGISYEQYF
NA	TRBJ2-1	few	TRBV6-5	TGTGCCAGCAGTGATGGCGGATACTACAATGAGCAGTTCTTC	CASSDGGYYNEQFF
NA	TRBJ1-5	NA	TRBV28	TGTGCCAGCAGGTCACAGAATGAGCAGCCCCAGCATTTT	CASRSQNEQPQHF
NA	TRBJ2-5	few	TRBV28	TGTGCCAGCAGTTTAGCGATGTACCAAGAGACCCAGTACTTC	CASSLAMYQETQYF
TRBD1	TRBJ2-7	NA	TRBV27	TGTGCCAGCAGGCCGGGACAGGCCGTTGGCGAGCAGTACTTC	CASRPGQAVGEQYF
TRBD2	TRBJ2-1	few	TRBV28	TGTGCCACCGCTTGGGGGGGTCCTTACAATGAGCAGTTCTTC	CATAWGGPYNEQFF
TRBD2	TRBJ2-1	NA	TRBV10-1	TGCGCCAGCAGTGCCGGACTAGAAAGCAATGAGCAGTTCTTC	CASSAGLESNEQFF
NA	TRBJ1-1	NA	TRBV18	TGTGCCAGCTCGCCAGACAGATACACTGAAGCTTTCTTT	CASSPDRYTEAFF
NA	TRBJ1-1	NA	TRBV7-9	TGTGCCAGCATCGATCGGACAGACACTGAAGCTTTCTTT	CASIDRTDTEAFF
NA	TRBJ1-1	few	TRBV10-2	TGCGCCAGCAGCGGGACACTGCGAACGGAGACTGAAGCTTTCTTT	CASSGTLRTETEAFF
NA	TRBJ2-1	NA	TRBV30	TGTGCCTGGAGTGTAGGGGGGGGTCCATACAATGAGCAGTTCTTC	CAWSVGGGPYNEQFF
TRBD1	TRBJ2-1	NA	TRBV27	TGTGCCAGCAGGGGGGACAGACACAATGAGCAGTTCTTC	CASRGDRHNEQFF
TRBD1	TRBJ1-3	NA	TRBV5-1	TGCGCCAGCAGCTCCGCAGGGGGCTCCGGAAACACCATATATTTT	CASSSAGGSGNTIYF
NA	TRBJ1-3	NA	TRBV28	TGTGCCAGCAGCCCACATCTTTCGGGGGAGGTAAACACCATATATTTT	CASSPHLSGEVNTIYF
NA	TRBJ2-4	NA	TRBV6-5	TGTGCCAGCAGTTACTCGAGTAGGGGTGCCAAAAACATTCAGTACTTC	CASSYSSRGAKNIQYF
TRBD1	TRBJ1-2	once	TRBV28	TGTGCCAGCAGTTTATCGGCGTGGGGGACAGAGGGTGGCTACACCTTC	CASSLSAWGTEGGYTF
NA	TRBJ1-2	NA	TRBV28	TGTGCCAGCAGTTTTCCCACGGGTGGCTACACCTTC	CASSFPTGGYTF
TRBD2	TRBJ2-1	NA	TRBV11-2	TGTGCCAGCAGCTTAGGGTGGACTAGCGGAGGTAATGAGCAGTTCTTC	CASSLGWTSGGNEQFF
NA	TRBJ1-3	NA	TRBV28	TGTGCCAGCAGTTTCGGAGGTGGCAGATTCTCTGGAAACACCATATATTTT	CASSFGGGRFSGNTIYF